These 29 T cell receptor beta chains were all obtained from the same sample, sequenced in a study of CD8+ T cells in alopecia areata. Treatment denoted: oral pan-JAK inhibitor, 5-10 mg twice daily. Extraction and reverse transcription of RNA yielded cDNA as the sequencing template. The data were produced by immunoSEQ multiplex PCR, yet TCRdb's version contains in-frame clones alone and is incomplete. The sample consists of about 180,000 clones, approximately 51% of them appearing once. The sample consisted of CD8+ T cells sorted from blood, taken at roughly week 53, from a patient treated with tofacitinib. These receptors all come from a human donor with alopecia areata.

The genes are TRBV30 and TRBJ1-5, with D hard to call. The germline V and J ends were trimmed by 3 bases and 0 bases, with 6 bases remaining between them. Germline CDR1 is GTSNPN and CDR2 is SVGIG (reference sequence). This CDR3 contains 13 residues. Written as DNA, the CDR3 is TGTGCCTGGAGGGGATCTAGCAATCAGCCCCAGCATTTT. Residues: CAWRGSSNQPQHF.

The chain is built from TRBV27 and TRBJ1-1; TRBD1 matches 7 bases. CDR3 length equals 13 residues. The V segment lost 6 bases and the J segment 1 base; nucleotides outside the gene matches: 2. Germline V gene data show CDR1 as MNHEY and CDR2 as SMNVEV (reference sequence). The CDR3 here is CASRPGGNTEAFF. The CDR3 DNA sequence: TGTGCCAGCAGGCCAGGGGGGAACACTGAAGCTTTCTTT.

This clone was found a few times. This chain links TRBV7-9 with TRBJ2-1, with D unclear. The germline V gene encodes CDR1 SEHNR and CDR2 FQNEAQ (reference sequence). This CDR3 has 10 residues. V was shortened by 7 bases and J by 2 bases, with 0 bases between the two germline ends. The CDR3 DNA sequence: TGTGCCAGCACCTACAATGAGCAGTTCTTC. Translated: CASTYNEQFF. Full variable domain (outside the CDR3, taken from reference TRBV7-9 and TRBJ2-1): DTGVSQNPRHKITKRGQNVTFRCDPISEHNRLYWYRQTLGQGPEFLTYFQNEAQLEKSRLLSDRFSAERPKGSFSTLEIQRTEQGDSAMYLCASTYNEQFFGPGTRLTVL.

J is TRBJ1-1 and V is TRBV11-2, with a tentative D call TRBD1 (5 bases). This CDR3 region has 12 residues. V was pared by 6 bases and J by 5 bases, with 10 bases between. Germline loops: CDR1 SGHAT, CDR2 FQNNGV. CDR3 region: CASSLTGTEAFF. DNA of the CDR3: TGTGCCAGCAGTCTCACAGGAACTGAAGCTTTCTTT.

This clone showed up just a few times. The rearrangement links TRBV27 to TRBJ1-5; D remains ambiguous. Germline V CDR1 and CDR2: MNHEY, SMNVEV (reference sequence). V lost 10 bases, J lost 0 bases, and 16 bases lay in between. This CDR3 has 15 residues. The CDR3 reads CATSPAGYSNQPQHF. As DNA, the CDR3 is TGTGCCACTTCCCCGGCGGGTTATAGCAATCAGCCCCAGCATTTT.

This rearrangement joins TRBV30 to TRBJ1-5; D is uncertain. The CDR3 covers 12 residues. Trimming removed 0 bases at V and 4 bases at J, with 4 bases between. CDR1 GTSNPN and CDR2 SVGIG come from the germline V gene (reference sequence). Here the CDR3 DNA reads TGTGCCTGGAGTGTACGGAATCAGCCCCAGCATTTT. This translates into CAWSVRNQPQHF.

The chain is built from TRBV5-6 and TRBJ1-5, with D unresolved. V was pared by 0 bases and J by 0 bases, with 7 bases between. Germline CDR1 SGHDT, CDR2 YYEEEE. This CDR3 spans 15 amino acids. DNA of the CDR3: TGTGCCAGCAGCTTGGAGCGTTATAGCAATCAGCCCCAGCATTTT. Protein product: CASSLERYSNQPQHF.

This clone was recorded a few times. The chain uses TRBV11-2 and TRBJ2-3; no definite D call. CDR1 is SGHAT, CDR2 FQNNGV, per germline. This CDR3 has 12 residues. V lost 0 bases and J lost 7, with 5 bases in between. DNA for the CDR3: TGTGCCAGCAGCTTAGAAGTAAATACGCAGTATTTT. This gives the protein CASSLEVNTQYF.

In its sample, this clone was seen a few times. The chain links TRBV19 to TRBJ2-7, with D possibly being TRBD1 (5 bases). The CDR3 extends over 12 amino acids. The V end lost 8 bases, the J end lost 3 bases, and 11 bases lay between the germline ends. The V gene's germline CDR1 is LNHDA and CDR2 SQIVND (reference sequence). The CDR3 DNA reads as TGTGCCAGTGGCTCCCAGGGCTACGAGCAGTACTTC. Translating it yields CASGSQGYEQYF.

The chain carries TRBV2 and TRBJ1-5, with 7 bases that match TRBD1. The CDR3 consists of 14 residues. V lost 8 bases to trimming and J lost 3 bases; unmatched junction nucleotides: 7. Germline-derived CDR1 and CDR2 are SNHLY and FYNNEI. The CDR3, as DNA: TGTGCCAGCTGGGCAGGGGGTTACAATCAGCCCCAGCATTTT. Its protein is CASWAGGYNQPQHF.

The chain carries TRBV7-3 and TRBJ2-1, with TRBD2 identical over 13 bases. CDR1 and CDR2 (germline): SGHTA, FQGTGA. Losses at the gene ends were 4 bases for V and 0 bases for J; bases not matched to a gene: 18. The CDR3 has 22 residues. CDR3 bases: TGTGCCAGCAGCTCCCCCACTCGGACTAGCGGGGGAGACTCCAGCTCCTACAATGAGCAGTTCTTC. Amino acid sequence: CASSSPTRTSGGDSSSYNEQFF.

This chain connects TRBV29-1 to TRBJ1-1, with TRBD1 identical over 7 bases. CDR1 and CDR2 from the germline V gene are SQVTM and ANQGSEA. Trimming took 6 bases from V and 2 from J; bases not matched to a gene: 9. This CDR3 has 14 amino acids. The CDR3 DNA sequence: TGCAGCGTGGCAGAGGGACAGATAAACACTGAAGCTTTCTTT. It translates to CSVAEGQINTEAFF.

The J gene is TRBJ2-7, the V gene TRBV30; TRBD1 matches 8 bases. CDR1 and CDR2 (germline): GTSNPN, SVGIG (reference sequence). The trim removed 2 bases at V and 1 base at J, leaving 4 bases unmatched. The CDR3 is 14 amino acids. The chain's CDR3 is CAWSLGTGSYEQYF. The DNA for the CDR3 is TGTGCCTGGAGTTTGGGGACAGGTTCCTACGAGCAGTACTTC. The entire variable domain, with the rest obtained from reference TRBV30 and TRBJ2-7, is as follows: SQTIHQWPATLVQPVGSPLSLECTVEGTSNPNLYWYRQAAGRGLQLLFYSVGIGQISSEVPQNLSASRPQDRQFILSSKKLLLSDSGFYLCAWSLGTGSYEQYFGPGTRLTVT.

In its sample, this clone was seen a few times. The rearrangement links TRBV2 to TRBJ2-6, with no clear D. The V end was cut by 4 bases, the J end by 1 base, with 5 bases between. Germline assignment: CDR1 SNHLY and CDR2 FYNNEI. The CDR3 totals 14 residues. The CDR3 coding sequence is TGTGCCAGCAGTGCACAGTCTGGGGCCAACGTCCTGACTTTC. This gives the protein CASSAQSGANVLTF.

CDR3 protein: CASGREETQYF. The CDR3 DNA reads as TGTGCCAGCGGACGGGAGGAGACCCAGTACTTC. The rearrangement links TRBV7-9 to TRBJ2-5, with D possibly matching TRBD2 (6 bases). Germline lookup yields CDR1 SEHNR and CDR2 FQNEAQ (reference sequence). Between the trimmed V and J ends, which lost 8 bases and 5 bases, there was a span of 9 bases. This CDR3 has 11 amino acids.

V gene TRBV6-1 combines with J gene TRBJ2-4, with D possibly TRBD1 on 5 matching bases. V was shortened by 2 bases and J by 1 base, with 9 bases between the two germline ends. The germline gives CDR1 MNHNS, CDR2 SASEGT. The CDR3 is 15 residues long. CDR3 residues: CASSEWGPAKNIQYF. The DNA of the CDR3 is TGTGCCAGCAGTGAATGGGGCCCGGCCAAAAACATTCAGTACTTC.

The chain employs TRBV25-1 and TRBJ1-4, with 11 positions matching TRBD1. This CDR3 spans 16 amino acids. Germline assignment: CDR1 MGHDK and CDR2 SYGVNS. Trimming removed 2 bases from V and 8 bases from J; junction bases left unmatched: 7. In DNA, the CDR3 is TGTGCCAGCAGTGAACTACCGGGACAGGGGGTAGAAAAACTGTTTTTT. Residues: CASSELPGQGVEKLFF.

This chain links TRBV2 with TRBJ2-5; weak D call: TRBD1 (6 bases). This CDR3 is 12 amino acids long. Germline V gene sequence: CDR1 SNHLY, CDR2 FYNNEI. Deletions cut 10 bases from V and 3 bases from J, with 12 bases between. Here the CDR3 reads CAKRGYEETQYF. The CDR3 nucleotides are TGTGCCAAGAGGGGGTACGAAGAGACCCAGTACTTC.

The chain links TRBV27 to TRBJ2-7; D unclear. The V gene's germline CDR1 is MNHEY and CDR2 SMNVEV (reference sequence). This CDR3 comprises 14 residues. Trimming removed 0 bases from V and 7 bases from J, with 13 bases in between. DNA for the CDR3: TGTGCCAGCAGTTTATCGCCAGGACCCGTGGAGCAGTACTTC. Translation: CASSLSPGPVEQYF.

This clone turned up a few times. This specimen includes other DNA sequences encoding the same CDR3. The chain combines TRBV29-1 with TRBJ1-1; 7 nucleotides align to TRBD1. The CDR3 covers 10 residues. The germline gives CDR1 SQVTM, CDR2 ANQGSEA. Germline trimming cut 6 bases from V and 5 bases from J; bases unmatched to any gene: 0. CDR3 nucleotide sequence: TGCAGCGTCAGGGGGACTGAAGCTTTCTTT. It codes for CSVRGTEAFF.

This clone occurred a few times. The chain carries TRBV7-3 and TRBJ2-2; D unresolved. V dropped 6 bases and J dropped 6 bases, with 2 bases sitting between them. This CDR3 is 10 amino acids long. Germline CDR1 reads SGHTA; CDR2 reads FQGTGA. The CDR3 is CASSPGELFF. DNA of the CDR3: TGTGCCAGCAGTCCCGGGGAGCTGTTTTTT.

This clone was picked up a small number of times. This sequence joins TRBV5-4 and TRBJ1-5; TRBD1 is a possible D gene (5 bases). V dropped 4 bases and J dropped 3 bases, with 8 bases sitting between them. CDR1 SGHNT and CDR2 YYREEE come from the germline V gene (reference sequence). CDR3 length: 13 residues. The CDR3 coding sequence is TGTGCCAGCAGCCTGGGACCCAATCAGCCCCAGCATTTT. It yields the protein CASSLGPNQPQHF.

The chain couples TRBV4-2 to TRBJ1-4; possibly TRBD1 for D (5 bases). Trimming pared 4 bases from V and 7 bases from J, leaving 13 bases between. Per germline, CDR1 LGHNA and CDR2 YNFKEQ. The CDR3 length is 14 residues. In nucleotides, the CDR3 is TGTGCCAGCAGCCTCGGAGGGGAGGGTGAAAAACTGTTTTTT. Encoded protein: CASSLGGEGEKLFF.

J is TRBJ2-1 and V is TRBV6-1; the match to TRBD2 covers 8 bases. The CDR3 length is 19 residues. J gave up 0 bases and V 1 base, and 11 bases lay outside the gene matches. Germline loops: CDR1 MNHNS, CDR2 SASEGT. In DNA form, the CDR3 reads TGTGCCAGCAGTGAAGGGTTTCTAGCGGGCCAGAGCTCCTACAATGAGCAGTTCTTC. Amino acid sequence: CASSEGFLAGQSSYNEQFF.

The rearrangement uses TRBV2 and TRBJ1-2; D is possibly TRBD1 (6 bases). Deletions cut 3 bases from V and 3 bases from J, with 8 bases between. The germline V gene encodes CDR1 SNHLY and CDR2 FYNNEI. CDR3 length: 13 residues. The CDR3 reads CASSDRTDYGYTF. CDR3 nucleotides: TGTGCCAGCAGTGACCGGACAGACTATGGCTACACCTTC.

The rearrangement links TRBV2 to TRBJ1-1, with D uncertain. Trimming removed 4 bases from V and 1 base from J, with 7 bases in between. This CDR3 region has 13 residues. CDR1 is SNHLY, CDR2 FYNNEI, per germline. CDR3 in DNA: TGTGCCAGCAGTGTCCCGGGGAACACTGAAGCTTTCTTT. It is translated as CASSVPGNTEAFF.

Turning to this clone: The junction does not match germline at one end; this may be a read error. This sequence joins TRBV23-1 and TRBJ2-7; 7 nucleotides line up with TRBD1. TRBV23-1 is known as an ORF, though its function is uncertain. This CDR3 is built from 11 residues. CDR3 loop: CASSRDDRASF. The CDR3 DNA reads as TGCGCCAGCAGCCGGGATGACAGGGCAAGCTTC.

V gene TRBV18 combines with J gene TRBJ2-1, with 8 bases lining up with TRBD1. This CDR3 region has 15 residues. Trimming at V came to 2 bases and at J to 8 bases, leaving 8 bases not matched to a gene. Germline assignment: CDR1 KGHSH and CDR2 LQKENI. The CDR3, as DNA: TGTGCCAGCTCACCATCCAGGGGGCGAGTCGATGAGCAGTTCTTC. Translation gives CASSPSRGRVDEQFF.

This chain uses TRBV5-1 with TRBJ2-1, with 10 bases aligning to TRBD2. V lost 1 base to trimming and J lost 4 bases; unmatched junction nucleotides: 5. In germline, CDR1 is SGHRS, CDR2 YFSETQ. CDR3 length equals 16 residues. CDR3 in amino acids: CASSLWASGGYNEQFF. CDR3 nucleotide sequence: TGCGCCAGCAGCTTGTGGGCTAGCGGGGGTTACAATGAGCAGTTCTTC.